A single sample gave rise to the 14 T cell receptor beta chains below, sequenced in a study of cytomegalovirus exposure and HLA in healthy donors. This PCR relied on a set of 60 Vbeta primers and 13 Jbeta primers. Generated by immunoSEQ multiplex PCR, the TCRdb table keeps only in-frame clones and is missing some. This sample yields approximately 200,000 clones, of which roughly 79% are seen a single time; 1.6% belongs to the top ten. Sequenced sample: PBMCs. The receptors were gathered from a woman aged 18-29 years in good health and CMV-seronegative.

This clone was seen once. The genes are TRBV6-4 and TRBJ1-2; 9 bases match TRBD1. In germline, CDR1 is MRHNA, CDR2 SNTAGT. Unmatched junction bases numbered 9, after V lost 5 bases and J lost 8 bases. This CDR3 is built from 14 residues. The CDR3 reads CASSPGTGTYGYTF. For the CDR3, the DNA is TGTGCCAGCAGTCCCGGGACAGGGACTTACGGCTACACCTTC.

Only a few counts were recorded for this clone. This chain connects TRBV29-1 to TRBJ2-2; TRBD2 is a possible D gene (6 bases). The CDR3 covers 15 residues. CDR1 is SQVTM, CDR2 ANQGSEA, per germline. The chain's CDR3 is CISTGSQPDTGELFF. The CDR3 coding sequence is TGCATCTCCACCGGGAGCCAACCCGACACCGGGGAGCTGTTTTTT.

As DNA, the CDR3 is TGTGCCAGCAGCACCGACAGGCAAGAGACCCAGTACTTC. It translates to CASSTDRQETQYF. The gene calls are TRBV7-8 and TRBJ2-5, with TRBD1 as a possible D gene (6 bases). Germline CDR1 reads SGHVS; CDR2 reads FQNEAQ. The V gene lost 5 bases and the J gene lost 2 bases, with 9 bases spanning the gap. This CDR3 spans 13 amino acids.

The CDR3 region has the DNA TGTGCCAGCAGTGAAAGTCTAGCGGCGAAGCAGTACTTC. Residues: CASSESLAAKQYF. V is TRBV6-1 and J is TRBJ2-7; TRBD2 matches at 7 bases. This CDR3 is 13 amino acids long. Germline CDR1 reads MNHNS; CDR2 reads SASEGT. Losses at the gene ends were 2 bases for V and 8 bases for J; bases not matched to a gene: 6.

The chain uses TRBV5-5 and TRBJ1-1; the D is unclear. This CDR3 is 15 amino acids long. Trimming shortened V by 0 bases and J by 1 base, and 10 bases separated the two germline ends. From germline, CDR1 is SGHKS and CDR2 YYEKEE (reference sequence). In DNA form, the CDR3 reads TGTGCCAGCAGCTTGGTATGGCAGTCGAACACTGAAGCTTTCTTT. Translated: CASSLVWQSNTEAFF.

The J gene is TRBJ1-5, the V gene TRBV19; D possibly corresponds to TRBD1 (6 bases). CDR3 length equals 17 residues. The V gene lost 3 bases and the J gene lost 2 bases, with 17 bases spanning the gap. Germline assignment: CDR1 LNHDA and CDR2 SQIVND (reference sequence). CDR3 bases: TGTGCCAGTAGTATTCCATCAGGGGTCGGGGGCAATCAGCCCCAGCATTTT. This codes for CASSIPSGVGGNQPQHF.

This clone was observed once. The genes are TRBV2 and TRBJ1-1, with 9 bases fitting TRBD1. CDR1 SNHLY and CDR2 FYNNEI come from the germline V gene. This CDR3 is built from 15 residues. With 6 bases clipped from V and 2 bases from J, the junction kept 7 bases outside the gene matches. The CDR3 bases are TGTGCCAGCAGGGAGGAGACAGGGGGAAACACTGAAGCTTTCTTT. It is translated as CASREETGGNTEAFF.

The V gene is TRBV15, the J gene TRBJ1-4; D is uncertain. This CDR3 has 15 amino acids. V lost 5 bases to trimming and J lost 7 bases, with 17 bases between them. CDR1 and CDR2 (germline): LNHNV, YYDKDF (reference sequence). CDR3 amino acids: CATSLPGYGSEKLFF. The CDR3 DNA sequence: TGTGCCACCAGCTTACCCGGGTACGGGTCTGAAAAACTGTTTTTT.

This rearrangement joins TRBV9 to TRBJ2-3; TRBD1 matches 8 bases. This CDR3 has 16 amino acids. Per germline, CDR1 SGDLS and CDR2 YYNGEE. J gave up 2 bases and V 0 bases, and 5 bases lay outside the gene matches. In DNA, the CDR3 is TGTGCCAGCAGCGTAGGACAGGGGCCCTACACAGATACGCAGTATTTT. Its translation is CASSVGQGPYTDTQYF.

This clone appeared a few times. The chain is built from TRBV29-1 and TRBJ2-7; 7 nucleotides line up with TRBD1. This CDR3 spans 12 amino acids. Germline lookup yields CDR1 SQVTM and CDR2 ANQGSEA. Losses at the gene ends were 6 bases for V and 3 bases for J; bases not matched to a gene: 5. CDR3 DNA: TGCAGCGTCAGGGGACAGCACTACGAGCAGTACTTC. It codes for CSVRGQHYEQYF.

The chain joins TRBV6-6 to TRBJ1-1; D not resolved. CDR1 and CDR2 from the germline V gene are MNHNY and SVGAGI (reference sequence). The length of the CDR3 is 14 residues. The germline V and J ends were trimmed by 6 bases and 1 base, with 12 bases remaining between them. The CDR3 protein is CASRNSEGNTEAFF. CDR3 DNA sequence: TGTGCCAGCAGAAACTCCGAGGGGAACACTGAAGCTTTCTTT.

This clone was observed a few times. The rearrangement joins TRBV4-1 to TRBJ1-5, with D hard to call. This CDR3 has 14 amino acids. Germline CDR1 MGHRA, CDR2 YSYEKL. The ends were cut back, 6 bases at V and 5 bases at J, with 14 bases in the middle. The CDR3 reads CASSDTIPHQPQHF. CDR3 bases: TGCGCCAGCAGTGACACGATTCCCCATCAGCCCCAGCATTTT.

The chain carries TRBV9 and TRBJ2-5; 10 positions agree with TRBD2. Germline trimming cut 2 bases from V and 2 bases from J; bases unmatched to any gene: 3. This CDR3 has 15 amino acids. The germline gives CDR1 SGDLS, CDR2 YYNGEE. The CDR3 DNA reads as TGTGCCAGCAGCGTTAGCGGGGGGCTACAAGAGACCCAGTACTTC. The encoded protein is CASSVSGGLQETQYF.

The sample holds a few counts of this clone. V gene TRBV5-4 combines with J gene TRBJ2-6; D possibly corresponds to TRBD1 (5 bases). Trimming stripped 5 bases from V and 2 bases from J, with 11 bases between. This CDR3 is 15 amino acids long. From germline, CDR1 is SGHNT and CDR2 YYREEE (reference sequence). The CDR3 here is CASRRTPTGANVLTF. In DNA form, the CDR3 reads TGTGCCAGCAGACGGACACCAACTGGGGCCAACGTCCTGACTTTC.